The clone carrying this T cell receptor (beta chain) was counted between two and nine times. Its antigen is unidentified. This sample was taken from a study of cytomegalovirus exposure and HLA in healthy donors. Study-wide findings and caveats: The presence/absence work took it that sequencing depth was about the same across donors.

The PCR ran on 60 Vbeta and 13 Jbeta primers. The table came from immunoSEQ multiplex PCR; TCRdb's copy has only in-frame clones and leaves some out. The table includes around 170,000 clones, just under 80% detected once. The TCR was taken from a woman between 50 and 59 years old in good health and CMV-seropositive. The sequencing input was PBMCs.

CDR3 DNA: TGTGCCAGCAGCCCGACAGGGTCGGATACGCAGTATTTT. Translating it yields CASSPTGSDTQYF. This rearrangement joins TRBV28 to TRBJ2-3; 7 nucleotides line up with TRBD1. V dropped 6 bases and J dropped 6; count of bases not matched to a gene: 6. The CDR3 totals 13 residues. Looked up from germline, CDR1 is MDHEN and CDR2 is SYDVKM.